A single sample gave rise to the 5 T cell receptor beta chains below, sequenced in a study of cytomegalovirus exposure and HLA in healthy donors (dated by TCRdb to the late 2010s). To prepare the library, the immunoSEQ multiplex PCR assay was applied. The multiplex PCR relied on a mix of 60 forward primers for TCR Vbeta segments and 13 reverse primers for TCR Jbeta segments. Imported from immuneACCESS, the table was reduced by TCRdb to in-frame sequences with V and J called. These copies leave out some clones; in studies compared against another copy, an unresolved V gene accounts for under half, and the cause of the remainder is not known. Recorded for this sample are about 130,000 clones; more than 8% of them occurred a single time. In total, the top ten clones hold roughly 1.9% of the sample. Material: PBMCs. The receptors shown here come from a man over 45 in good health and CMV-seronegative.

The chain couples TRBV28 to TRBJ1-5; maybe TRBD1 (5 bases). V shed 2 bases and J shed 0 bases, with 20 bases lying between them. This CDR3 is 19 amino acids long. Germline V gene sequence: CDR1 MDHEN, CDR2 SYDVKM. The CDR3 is CASSLPSGRLDYSNQPQHF. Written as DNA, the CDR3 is TGTGCCAGCAGTTTACCGTCGGGACGACTAGATTATAGCAATCAGCCCCAGCATTTT.

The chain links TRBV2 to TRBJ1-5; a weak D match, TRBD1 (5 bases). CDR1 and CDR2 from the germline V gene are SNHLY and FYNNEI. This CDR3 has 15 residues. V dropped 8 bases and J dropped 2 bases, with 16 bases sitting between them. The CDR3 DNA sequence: TGTGCCAGCGTGGCAGGGAATAGGGGCAATCAGCCCCAGCATTTT. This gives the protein CASVAGNRGNQPQHF.

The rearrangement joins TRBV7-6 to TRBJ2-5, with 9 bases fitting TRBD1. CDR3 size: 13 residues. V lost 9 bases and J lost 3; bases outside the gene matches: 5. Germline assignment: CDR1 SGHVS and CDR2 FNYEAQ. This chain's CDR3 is CARIRQGEETQYF. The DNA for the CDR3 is TGTGCCAGAATACGACAGGGGGAAGAGACCCAGTACTTC.

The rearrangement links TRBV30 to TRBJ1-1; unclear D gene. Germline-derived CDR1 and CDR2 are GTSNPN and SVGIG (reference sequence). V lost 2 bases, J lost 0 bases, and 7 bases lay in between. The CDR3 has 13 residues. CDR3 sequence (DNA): TGTGCCTGGAGTACGAGCCTGAACACTGAAGCTTTCTTT. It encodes CAWSTSLNTEAFF.

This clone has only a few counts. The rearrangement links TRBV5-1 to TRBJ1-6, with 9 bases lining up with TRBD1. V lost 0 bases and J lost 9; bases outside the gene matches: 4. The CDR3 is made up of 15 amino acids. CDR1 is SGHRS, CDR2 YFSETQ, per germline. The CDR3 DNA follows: TGCGCCAGCAGCTTGGCCGGGACAGGGAGTTCACCCCTCCACTTT. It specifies CASSLAGTGSSPLHF.